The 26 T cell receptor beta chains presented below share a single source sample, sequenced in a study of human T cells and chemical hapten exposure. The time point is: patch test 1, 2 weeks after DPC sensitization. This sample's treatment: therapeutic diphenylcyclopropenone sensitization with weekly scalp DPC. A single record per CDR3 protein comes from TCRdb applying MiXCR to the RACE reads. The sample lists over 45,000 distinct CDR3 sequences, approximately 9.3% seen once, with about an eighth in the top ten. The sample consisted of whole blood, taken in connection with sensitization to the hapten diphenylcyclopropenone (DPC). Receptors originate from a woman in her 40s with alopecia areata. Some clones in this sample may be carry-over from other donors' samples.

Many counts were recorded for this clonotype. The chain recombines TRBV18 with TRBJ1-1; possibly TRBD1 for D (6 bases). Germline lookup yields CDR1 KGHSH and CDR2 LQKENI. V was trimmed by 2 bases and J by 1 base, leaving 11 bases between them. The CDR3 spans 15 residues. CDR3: CASSPRAGENTEAFF. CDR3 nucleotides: TGTGCCAGCTCACCAAGGGCAGGGGAGAACACTGAAGCTTTCTTT.

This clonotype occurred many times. The CDR3 is CASSLGLGRLLTDTQYF. In DNA form, the CDR3 reads TGTGCCAGCAGCTTAGGATTGGGGCGCCTCCTCACAGATACGCAGTATTTT. This chain connects TRBV11-1 to TRBJ2-3; a weak D match, TRBD1 (5 bases). Trimming stripped 1 base from V and 2 bases from J, with 16 bases between. CDR1 and CDR2 (germline): SGHAT, FQDESV (reference sequence). The CDR3 has 17 amino acids.

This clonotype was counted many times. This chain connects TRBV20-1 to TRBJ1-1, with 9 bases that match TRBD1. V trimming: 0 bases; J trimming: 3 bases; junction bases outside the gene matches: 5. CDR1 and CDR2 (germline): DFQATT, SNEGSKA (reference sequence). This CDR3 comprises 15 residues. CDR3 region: CSARDWDRVYTEAFF. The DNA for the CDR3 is TGCAGTGCTAGAGATTGGGACAGGGTCTACACTGAAGCTTTCTTT.

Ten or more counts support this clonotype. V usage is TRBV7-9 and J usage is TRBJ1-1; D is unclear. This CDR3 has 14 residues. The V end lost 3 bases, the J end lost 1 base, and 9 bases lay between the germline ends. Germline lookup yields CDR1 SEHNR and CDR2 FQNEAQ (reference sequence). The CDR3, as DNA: TGTGCCAGCAGCTTGGTCACCTCGAACACTGAAGCTTTCTTT. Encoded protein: CASSLVTSNTEAFF.

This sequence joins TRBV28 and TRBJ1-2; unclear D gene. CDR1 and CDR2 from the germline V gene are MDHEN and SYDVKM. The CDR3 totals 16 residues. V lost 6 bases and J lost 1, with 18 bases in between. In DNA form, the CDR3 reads TGTGCCAGCAGCAGAAGAAGTTCAGACTATAACTATGGCTACACCTTC. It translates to CASSRRSSDYNYGYTF.

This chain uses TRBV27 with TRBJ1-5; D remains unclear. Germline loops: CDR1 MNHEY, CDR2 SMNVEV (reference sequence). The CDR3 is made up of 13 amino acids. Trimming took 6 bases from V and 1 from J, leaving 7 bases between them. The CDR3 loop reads CASSFDSNQPQHF. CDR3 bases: TGTGCCAGCAGCTTCGACAGCAATCAGCCCCAGCATTTT.

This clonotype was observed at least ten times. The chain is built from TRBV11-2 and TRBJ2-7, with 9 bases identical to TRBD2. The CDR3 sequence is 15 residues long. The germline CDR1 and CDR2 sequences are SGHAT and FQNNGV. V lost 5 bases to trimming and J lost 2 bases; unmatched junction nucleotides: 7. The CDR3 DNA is TGTGCCAGCAGCCAAGGACTAGCGAGGCCCTACGAGCAGTACTTC. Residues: CASSQGLARPYEQYF. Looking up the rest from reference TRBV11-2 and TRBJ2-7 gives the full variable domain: EAGVAQSPRYKIIEKRQSVAFWCNPISGHATLYWYQQILGQGPKLLIQFQNNGVVDDSQLPKDRFSAERLKGVDSTLKIQPAKLEDSAVYLCASSQGLARPYEQYFGPGTRLTVT.

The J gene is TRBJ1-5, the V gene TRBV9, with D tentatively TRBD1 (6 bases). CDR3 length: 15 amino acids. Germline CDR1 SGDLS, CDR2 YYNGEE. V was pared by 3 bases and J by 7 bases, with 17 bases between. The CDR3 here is CASSGYRAGRQPQHF. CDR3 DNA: TGTGCCAGCAGCGGTTACAGGGCTGGAAGACAGCCCCAGCATTTT.

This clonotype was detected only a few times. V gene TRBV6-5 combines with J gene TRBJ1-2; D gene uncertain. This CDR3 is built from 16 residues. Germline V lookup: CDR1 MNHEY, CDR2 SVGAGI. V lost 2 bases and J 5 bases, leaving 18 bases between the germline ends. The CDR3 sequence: CASSYRMNPASYGYTF. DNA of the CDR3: TGTGCCAGCAGTTACCGAATGAACCCCGCCTCGTATGGCTACACCTTC.

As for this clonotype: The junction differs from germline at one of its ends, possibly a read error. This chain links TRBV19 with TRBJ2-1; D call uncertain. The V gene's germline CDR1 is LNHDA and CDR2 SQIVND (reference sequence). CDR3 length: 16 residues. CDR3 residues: CASSDAATVSYNEQFF. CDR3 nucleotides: TGTGCCAGTAGTGATGCCGCAACGGTATCCTATAATGAGCAGTTCTTC.

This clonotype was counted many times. This CDR3 reads CASSLGPDTQSYEQYF. The DNA for the CDR3 is TGTGCCAGCAGCTTAGGTCCCGACACCCAATCCTACGAGCAGTACTTC. V and J are TRBV7-7 and TRBJ2-7, with D unclear. Germline CDR1 is SSHAT and CDR2 is FNYEAQ (reference sequence). There are 16 residues in the CDR3. Trimming pared 1 base from V and 1 base from J, leaving 14 bases between.

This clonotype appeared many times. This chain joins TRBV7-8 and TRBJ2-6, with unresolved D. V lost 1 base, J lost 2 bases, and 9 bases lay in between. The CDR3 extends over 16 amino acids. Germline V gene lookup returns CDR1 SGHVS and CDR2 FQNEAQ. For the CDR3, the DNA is TGTGCCAGCAGCTTAGGCTTCAGTCCTGGGGCCAACGTCCTGACTTTC. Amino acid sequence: CASSLGFSPGANVLTF.

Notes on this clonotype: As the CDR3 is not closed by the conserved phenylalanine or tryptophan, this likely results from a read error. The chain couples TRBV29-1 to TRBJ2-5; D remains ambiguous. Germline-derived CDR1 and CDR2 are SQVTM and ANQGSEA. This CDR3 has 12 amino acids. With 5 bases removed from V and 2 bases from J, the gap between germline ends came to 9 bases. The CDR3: CSVRHSQETQYS. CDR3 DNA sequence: TGCAGCGTTAGACATTCGCAAGAGACCCAGTACTCC.

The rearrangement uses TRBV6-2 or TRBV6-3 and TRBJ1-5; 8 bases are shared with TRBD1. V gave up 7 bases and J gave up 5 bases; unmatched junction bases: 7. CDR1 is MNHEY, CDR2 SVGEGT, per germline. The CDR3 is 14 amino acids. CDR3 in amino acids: CASNQGRGHQPQHF. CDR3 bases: TGTGCCAGCAACCAGGGCAGGGGGCATCAGCCCCAGCATTTT.

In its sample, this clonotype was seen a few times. In DNA, the CDR3 is TGTGCCAGCTCCACTAATCAGGGACTATCGGAGGGCGAGCAGTACTTC. Protein product: CASSTNQGLSEGEQYF. V usage is TRBV2 and J usage is TRBJ2-7, with 7 bases identical to TRBD2. Germline V gives CDR1 SNHLY, CDR2 FYNNEI. The CDR3 loop spans 16 amino acids. V lost 8 bases, J lost 6 bases, and 19 bases stayed unmatched. Combining the CDR3 with reference TRBV2 and TRBJ2-7 gives the whole variable domain EPEVTQTPSHQVTQMGQEVILRCVPISNHLYFYWYRQILGQKVEFLVSFYNNEISEKSEIFDDQFSVERPDGSNFTLKIRSTKLEDSAMYFCASSTNQGLSEGEQYFGPGTRLTVT.

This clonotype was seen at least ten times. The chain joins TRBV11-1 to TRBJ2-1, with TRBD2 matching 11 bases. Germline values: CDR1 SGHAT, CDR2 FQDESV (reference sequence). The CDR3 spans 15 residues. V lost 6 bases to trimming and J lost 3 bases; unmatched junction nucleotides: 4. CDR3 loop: CASRTLAGGYNEQFF. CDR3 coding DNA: TGTGCCAGCAGGACCCTAGCGGGGGGCTACAATGAGCAGTTCTTC.

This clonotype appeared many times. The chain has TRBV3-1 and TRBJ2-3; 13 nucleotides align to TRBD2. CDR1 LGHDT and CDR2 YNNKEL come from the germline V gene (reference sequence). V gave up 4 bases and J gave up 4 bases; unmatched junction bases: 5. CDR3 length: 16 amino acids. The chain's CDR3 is CASSPRLAGGPDTQYF. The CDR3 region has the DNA TGTGCCAGCAGCCCGAGACTAGCGGGGGGCCCAGATACGCAGTATTTT.

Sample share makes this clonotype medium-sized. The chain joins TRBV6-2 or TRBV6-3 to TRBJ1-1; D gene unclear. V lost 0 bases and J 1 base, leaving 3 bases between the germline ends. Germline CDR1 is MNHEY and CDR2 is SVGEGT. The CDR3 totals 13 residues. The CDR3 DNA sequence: TGTGCCAGCAGTTACTCTGAGAACACTGAAGCTTTCTTT. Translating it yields CASSYSENTEAFF.

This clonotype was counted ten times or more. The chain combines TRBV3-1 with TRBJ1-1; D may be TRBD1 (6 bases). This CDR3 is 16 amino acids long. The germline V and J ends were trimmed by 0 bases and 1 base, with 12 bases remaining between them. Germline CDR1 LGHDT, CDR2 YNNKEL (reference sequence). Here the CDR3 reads CASSQDRGGRNTEAFF. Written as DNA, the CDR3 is TGTGCCAGCAGCCAAGATCGAGGGGGTCGGAACACTGAAGCTTTCTTT.

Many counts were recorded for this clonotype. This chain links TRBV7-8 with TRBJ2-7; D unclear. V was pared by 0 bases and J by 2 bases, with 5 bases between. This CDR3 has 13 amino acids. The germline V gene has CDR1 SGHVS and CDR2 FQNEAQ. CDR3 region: CASSLAPPYEQYF. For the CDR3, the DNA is TGTGCCAGCAGCTTAGCTCCCCCCTACGAGCAGTACTTC.

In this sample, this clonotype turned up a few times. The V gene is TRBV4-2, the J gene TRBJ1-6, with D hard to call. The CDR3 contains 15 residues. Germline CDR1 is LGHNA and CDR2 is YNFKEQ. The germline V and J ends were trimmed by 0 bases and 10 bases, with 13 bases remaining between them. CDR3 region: CASSQDGAGWSPLHF. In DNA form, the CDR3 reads TGTGCCAGCAGCCAAGACGGAGCCGGGTGGTCACCCCTCCACTTT.

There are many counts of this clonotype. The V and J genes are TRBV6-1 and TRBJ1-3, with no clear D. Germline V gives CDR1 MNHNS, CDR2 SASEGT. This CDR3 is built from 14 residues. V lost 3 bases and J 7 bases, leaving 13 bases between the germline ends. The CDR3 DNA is TGTGCCAGCAGTGATGACTGGATAAGGAACACCATATATTTT. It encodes CASSDDWIRNTIYF.

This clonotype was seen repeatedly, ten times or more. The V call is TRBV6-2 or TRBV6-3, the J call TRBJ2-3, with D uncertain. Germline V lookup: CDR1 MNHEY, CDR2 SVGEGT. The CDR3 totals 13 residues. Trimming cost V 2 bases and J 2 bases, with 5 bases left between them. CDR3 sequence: CASSYTTTDTQYF. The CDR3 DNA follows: TGTGCCAGCAGTTACACGACCACAGATACGCAGTATTTT.

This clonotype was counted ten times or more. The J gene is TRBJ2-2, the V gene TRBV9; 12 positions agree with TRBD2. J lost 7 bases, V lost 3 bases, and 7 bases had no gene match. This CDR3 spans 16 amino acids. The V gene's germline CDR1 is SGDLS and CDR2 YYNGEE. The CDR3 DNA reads TGTGCCAGCAGCGACCCTAGCGGGGGGGCAATCGGGGAGCTGTTTTTT. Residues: CASSDPSGGAIGELFF.

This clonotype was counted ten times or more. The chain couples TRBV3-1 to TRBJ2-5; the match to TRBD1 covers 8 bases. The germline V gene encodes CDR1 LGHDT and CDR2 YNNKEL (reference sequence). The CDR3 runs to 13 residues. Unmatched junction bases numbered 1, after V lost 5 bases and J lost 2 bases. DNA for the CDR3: TGTGCCAGCAGCGGACAGGGTCAAGAGACCCAGTACTTC. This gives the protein CASSGQGQETQYF.

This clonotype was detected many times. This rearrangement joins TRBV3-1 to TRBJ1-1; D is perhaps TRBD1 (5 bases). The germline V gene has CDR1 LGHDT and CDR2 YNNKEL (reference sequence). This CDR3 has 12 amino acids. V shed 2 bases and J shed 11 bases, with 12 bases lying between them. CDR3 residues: CASSQWGSQAFF. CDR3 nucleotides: TGTGCCAGCAGCCAATGGGGCAGTCAGGCTTTCTTT.